This TCR beta chain was recorded in a study of blood T cell repertoires in COVID-19. Germline CDR1 and CDR2: SGHTA and FQGNSA. Trimming removed 7 bases at V and 8 bases at J, with 20 bases between. This CDR3 is built from 14 residues. Sequencing was performed with immunoSEQ multiplex PCR; in TCRdb, only in-frame clones are kept and a portion is missing. Among 85,000 to 130,000 clones, around nine tenths were seen once, and the ten largest hold approximately 5.1%. This clone was observed a single time. The TCR comes from a man aged 65-85 years with acute or convalescent COVID-19. V is TRBV7-2 and J is TRBJ2-5, with a weak D call TRBD2 (6 bases). The specimen was peripheral blood. CDR3 in amino acids: CASNPTGLLATQYF. CDR3 nucleotide sequence: TGTGCCAGCAACCCAACGGGACTCCTAGCCACCCAGTACTTC.